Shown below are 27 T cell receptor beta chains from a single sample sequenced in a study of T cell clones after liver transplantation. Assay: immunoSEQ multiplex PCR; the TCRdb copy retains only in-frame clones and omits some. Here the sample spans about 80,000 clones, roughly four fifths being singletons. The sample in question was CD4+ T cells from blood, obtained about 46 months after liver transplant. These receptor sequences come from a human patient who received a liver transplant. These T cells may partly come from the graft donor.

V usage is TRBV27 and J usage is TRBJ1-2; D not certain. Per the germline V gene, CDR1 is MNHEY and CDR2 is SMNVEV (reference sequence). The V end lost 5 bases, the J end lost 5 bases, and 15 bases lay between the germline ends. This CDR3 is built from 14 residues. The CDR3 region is CASSPLRVQYGYTF. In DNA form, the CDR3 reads TGTGCCAGCAGTCCCCTCAGAGTTCAATATGGCTACACCTTC.

CDR3 sequence (DNA): TGTGCCAGTACCGGGGGGGCTGGAGATACGCAGTATTTT. Translation gives CASTGGAGDTQYF. The chain carries TRBV19 and TRBJ2-3; 8 bases map to TRBD2. J gave up 5 bases and V 7 bases, and 5 bases lay outside the gene matches. Germline lookup yields CDR1 LNHDA and CDR2 SQIVND (reference sequence). The CDR3 spans 13 residues.

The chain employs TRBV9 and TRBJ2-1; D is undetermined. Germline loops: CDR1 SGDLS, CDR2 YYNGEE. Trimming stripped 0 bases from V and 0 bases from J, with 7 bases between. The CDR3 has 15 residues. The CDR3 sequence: CASSVAKGSYNEQFF. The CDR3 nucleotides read TGTGCCAGCAGCGTAGCGAAGGGCTCCTACAATGAGCAGTTCTTC.

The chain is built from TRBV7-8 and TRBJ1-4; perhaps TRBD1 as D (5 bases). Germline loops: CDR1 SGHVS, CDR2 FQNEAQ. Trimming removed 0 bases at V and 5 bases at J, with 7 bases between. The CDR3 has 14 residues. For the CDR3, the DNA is TGTGCCAGCAGCTTAGCTGCAGGGAATGAAAAACTGTTTTTT. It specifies CASSLAAGNEKLFF.

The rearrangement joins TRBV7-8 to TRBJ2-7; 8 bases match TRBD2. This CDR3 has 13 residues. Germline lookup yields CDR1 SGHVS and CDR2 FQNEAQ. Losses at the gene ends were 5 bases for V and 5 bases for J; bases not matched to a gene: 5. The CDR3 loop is CASSAGLANEQYF. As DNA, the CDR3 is TGTGCCAGCAGCGCCGGACTAGCAAACGAGCAGTACTTC.

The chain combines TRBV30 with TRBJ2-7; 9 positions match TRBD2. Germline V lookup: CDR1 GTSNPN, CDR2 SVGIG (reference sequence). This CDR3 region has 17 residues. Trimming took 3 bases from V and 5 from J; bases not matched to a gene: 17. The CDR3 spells CAWRAPGISSGSDEQYF. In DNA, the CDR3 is TGTGCCTGGAGGGCTCCCGGGATTAGTAGCGGGAGTGACGAGCAGTACTTC.

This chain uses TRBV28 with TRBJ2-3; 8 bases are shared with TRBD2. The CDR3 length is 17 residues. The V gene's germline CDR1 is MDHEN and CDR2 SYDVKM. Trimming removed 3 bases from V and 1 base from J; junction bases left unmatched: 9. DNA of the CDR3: TGTGCCAGCAGTTTTAAACTAGCGGCCTCAGGCACAGATACGCAGTATTTT. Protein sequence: CASSFKLAASGTDTQYF.

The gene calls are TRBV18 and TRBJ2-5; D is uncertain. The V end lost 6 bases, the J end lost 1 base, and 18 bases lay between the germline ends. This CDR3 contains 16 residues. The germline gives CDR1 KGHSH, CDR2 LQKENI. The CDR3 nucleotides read TGTGCCAGCTCTTTGCTAAAGTCGGGCGCCCAAGAGACCCAGTACTTC. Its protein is CASSLLKSGAQETQYF.

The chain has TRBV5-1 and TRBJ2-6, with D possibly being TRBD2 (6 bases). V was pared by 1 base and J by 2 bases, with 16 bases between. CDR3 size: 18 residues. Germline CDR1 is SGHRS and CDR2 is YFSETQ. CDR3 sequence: CASSLLQPGVAGANVLTF. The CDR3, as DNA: TGCGCCAGCAGCTTGCTCCAGCCGGGAGTGGCTGGGGCCAACGTCCTGACTTTC.

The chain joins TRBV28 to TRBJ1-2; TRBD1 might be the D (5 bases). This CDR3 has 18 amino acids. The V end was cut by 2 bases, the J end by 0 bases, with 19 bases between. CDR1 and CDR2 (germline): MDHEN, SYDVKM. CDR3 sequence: CASSLGGPPTFTNYGYTF. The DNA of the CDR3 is TGTGCCAGCAGTTTAGGGGGACCTCCTACCTTTACTAACTATGGCTACACCTTC.

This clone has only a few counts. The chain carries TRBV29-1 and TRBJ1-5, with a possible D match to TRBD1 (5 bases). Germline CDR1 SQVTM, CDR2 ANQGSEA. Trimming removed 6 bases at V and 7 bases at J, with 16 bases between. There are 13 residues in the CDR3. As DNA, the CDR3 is TGCAGCGTCTCGGCGGAGGGGAAACAGCCCCAGCATTTT. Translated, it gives CSVSAEGKQPQHF.

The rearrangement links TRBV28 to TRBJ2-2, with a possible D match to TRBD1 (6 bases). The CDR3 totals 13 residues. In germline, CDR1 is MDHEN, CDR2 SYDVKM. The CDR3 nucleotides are TGTGCGGGTCAGGGGCCCAACACCGGGGAGCTGTTTTTT. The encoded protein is CAGQGPNTGELFF.

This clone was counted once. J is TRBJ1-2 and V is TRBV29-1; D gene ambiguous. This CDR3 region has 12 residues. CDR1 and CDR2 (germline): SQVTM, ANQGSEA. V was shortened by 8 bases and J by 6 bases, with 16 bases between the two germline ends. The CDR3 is CSLGERAHGYTF. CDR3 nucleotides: TGCAGCTTGGGAGAGCGGGCTCATGGCTACACCTTC.

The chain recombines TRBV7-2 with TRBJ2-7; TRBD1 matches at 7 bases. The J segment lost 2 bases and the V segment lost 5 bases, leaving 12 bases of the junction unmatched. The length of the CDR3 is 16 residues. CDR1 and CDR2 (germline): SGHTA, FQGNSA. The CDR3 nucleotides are TGTGCCAGCAGCCGCCCGAGGGACAGCGACGCCTACGAGCAGTACTTC. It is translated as CASSRPRDSDAYEQYF. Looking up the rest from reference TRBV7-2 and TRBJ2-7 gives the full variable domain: GAGVSQSPSNKVTEKGKDVELRCDPISGHTALYWYRQSLGQGLEFLIYFQGNSAPDKSGLPSDRFSAERTGGSVSTLTIQRTQQEDSAVYLCASSRPRDSDAYEQYFGPGTRLTVT.

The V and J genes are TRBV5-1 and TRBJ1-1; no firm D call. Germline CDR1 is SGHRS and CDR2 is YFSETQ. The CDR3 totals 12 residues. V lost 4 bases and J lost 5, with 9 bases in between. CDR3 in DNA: TGCGCCAGCAGCATTGCCGGGACTGAAGCTTTCTTT. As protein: CASSIAGTEAFF.

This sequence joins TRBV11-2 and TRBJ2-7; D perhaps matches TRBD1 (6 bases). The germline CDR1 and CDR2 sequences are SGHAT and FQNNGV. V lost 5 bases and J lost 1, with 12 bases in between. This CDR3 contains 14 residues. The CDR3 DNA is TGTGCCAGCAGCCGAAGGACAGATTCCTACGAGCAGTACTTC. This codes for CASSRRTDSYEQYF.

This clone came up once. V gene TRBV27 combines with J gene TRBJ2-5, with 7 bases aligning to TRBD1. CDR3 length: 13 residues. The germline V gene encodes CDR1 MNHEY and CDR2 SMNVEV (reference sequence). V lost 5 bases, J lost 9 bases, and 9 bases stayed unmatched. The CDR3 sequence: CASSPYRGGAQYF. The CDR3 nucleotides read TGTGCCAGCAGTCCATACAGGGGTGGGGCCCAGTACTTC.

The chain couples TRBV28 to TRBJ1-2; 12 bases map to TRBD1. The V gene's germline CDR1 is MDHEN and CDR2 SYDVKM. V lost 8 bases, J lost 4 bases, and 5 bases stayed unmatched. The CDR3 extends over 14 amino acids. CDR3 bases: TGTGCCAGCCGTGCGGGACAGGGGGCCTATGGCTACACCTTC. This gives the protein CASRAGQGAYGYTF.

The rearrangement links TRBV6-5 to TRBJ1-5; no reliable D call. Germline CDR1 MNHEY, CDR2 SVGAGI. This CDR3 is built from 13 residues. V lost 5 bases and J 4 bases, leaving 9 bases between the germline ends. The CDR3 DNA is TGTGCCAGCAGTCCCCAGGAAAATCAGCCCCAGCATTTT. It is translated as CASSPQENQPQHF.

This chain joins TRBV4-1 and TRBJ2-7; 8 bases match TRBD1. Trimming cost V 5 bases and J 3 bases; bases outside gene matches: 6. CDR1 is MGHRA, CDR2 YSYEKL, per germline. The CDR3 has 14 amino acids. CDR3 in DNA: TGCGCCAGCAGCGGGGGGACAGGAGTCTACGAGCAGTACTTC. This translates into CASSGGTGVYEQYF.

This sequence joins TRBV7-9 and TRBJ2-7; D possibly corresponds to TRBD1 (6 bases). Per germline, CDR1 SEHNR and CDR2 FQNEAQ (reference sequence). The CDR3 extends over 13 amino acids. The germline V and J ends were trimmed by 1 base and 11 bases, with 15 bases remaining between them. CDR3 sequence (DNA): TGTGCCAGCAGCTTAGGAGGGATGGGGGCGGAGTACTTC. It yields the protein CASSLGGMGAEYF.

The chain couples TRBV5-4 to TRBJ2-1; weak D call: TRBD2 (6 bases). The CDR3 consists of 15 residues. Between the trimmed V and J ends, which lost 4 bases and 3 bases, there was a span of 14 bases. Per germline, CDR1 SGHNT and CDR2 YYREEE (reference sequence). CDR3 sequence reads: CASSPLAGLYNEQFF. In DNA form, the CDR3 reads TGTGCCAGCAGCCCTCTGGCGGGACTCTACAATGAGCAGTTCTTC.

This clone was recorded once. The CDR3 here is CASSQDPRDSQFF. CDR3 DNA: TGCGCCAGCAGCCAAGATCCCCGTGACAGCCAGTTCTTC. The chain couples TRBV4-1 to TRBJ2-1; weak D call: TRBD1 (5 bases). Trimming removed 0 bases at V and 13 bases at J, with 13 bases between. This CDR3 has 13 amino acids. The germline gives CDR1 MGHRA, CDR2 YSYEKL.

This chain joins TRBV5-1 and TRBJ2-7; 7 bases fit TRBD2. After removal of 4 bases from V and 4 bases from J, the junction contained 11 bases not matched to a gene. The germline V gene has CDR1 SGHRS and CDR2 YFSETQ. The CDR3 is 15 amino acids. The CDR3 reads CASSPVASGGYEQYF. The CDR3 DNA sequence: TGCGCCAGCAGCCCCGTGGCTAGCGGAGGGTACGAGCAGTACTTC.

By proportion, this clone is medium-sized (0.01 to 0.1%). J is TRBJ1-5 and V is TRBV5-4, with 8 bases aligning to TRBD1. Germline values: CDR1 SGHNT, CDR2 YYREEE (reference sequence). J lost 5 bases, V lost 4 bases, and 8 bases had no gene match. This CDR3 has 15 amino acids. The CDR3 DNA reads TGTGCCAGCAGCACAGGACAGGGTCAGGATCAGCCCCAGCATTTT. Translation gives CASSTGQGQDQPQHF.

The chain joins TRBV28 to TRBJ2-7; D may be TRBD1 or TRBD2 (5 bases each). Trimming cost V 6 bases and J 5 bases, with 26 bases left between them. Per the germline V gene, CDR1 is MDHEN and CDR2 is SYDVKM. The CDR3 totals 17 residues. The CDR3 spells CASSRHPSGTFFHEQYF. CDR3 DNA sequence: TGTGCCAGCAGCCGACACCCTTCGGGGACCTTTTTCCACGAGCAGTACTTC.

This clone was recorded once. The CDR3 coding sequence is TGTGCCAGCAGGGCCACCGGGACGTTCACAGATACGCAGTATTTT. Its protein product is CASRATGTFTDTQYF. The V and J genes are TRBV2 and TRBJ2-3; possibly TRBD1 or TRBD2 for D (5 bases each). The CDR3 runs to 15 residues. Deletions cut 6 bases from V and 2 bases from J, with 15 bases between. Germline V gene sequence: CDR1 SNHLY, CDR2 FYNNEI.